There are a few counts of the clone carrying this T cell receptor beta chain. No antigen is known for it. Unique molecular identifiers tagged the TCRbeta library. TCRdb itself ran the PCR reads through MiXCR, one entry per CDR3 protein. Here the sample spans 97,000 or so distinct CDR3 sequences, 6% being singletons. This specimen belongs to a study of T-cell reconstitution after alpha-beta-depleted transplantation in children. The study, taken as a whole, reports: As was reported, about two months after transplant, alpha-beta T cells came from several hundred expanded graft clones. The study traced high day-60 TCRbeta diversity in some patients to surviving recipient T cells and thymic progenitors. Counts and diversity of T cells one year after transplant came mostly from newly produced T cells.

Sequences were derived from PBMCs, mostly from graft donor cells, sampled 60 days after TCRalphabeta/CD19-depleted stem cell transplant. The TCR sequence derives from a female patient aged 2 to 10 who had a stem cell transplant for Fanconi anemia, so the T cells may come from the graft donor.

The CDR3 region is CASSLSQGTEAFF. The CDR3 DNA reads as TGTGCCAGCAGCTTAAGTCAGGGCACTGAAGCTTTCTTT. The chain employs TRBV7-9 and TRBJ1-1; D possibly corresponds to TRBD1 (5 bases). Trimming took off 2 bases at V and 4 bases at J, with 8 bases between the two ends. Germline CDR1 SEHNR, CDR2 FQNEAQ (reference sequence). This CDR3 spans 13 amino acids.